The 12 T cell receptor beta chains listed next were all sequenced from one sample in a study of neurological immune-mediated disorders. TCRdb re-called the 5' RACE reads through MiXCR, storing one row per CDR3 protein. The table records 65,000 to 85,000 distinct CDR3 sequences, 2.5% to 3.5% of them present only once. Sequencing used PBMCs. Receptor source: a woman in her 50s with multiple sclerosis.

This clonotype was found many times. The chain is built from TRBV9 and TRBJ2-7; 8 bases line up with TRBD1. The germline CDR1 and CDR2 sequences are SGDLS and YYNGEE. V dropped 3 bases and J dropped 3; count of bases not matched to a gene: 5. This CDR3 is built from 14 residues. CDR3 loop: CASSATGENYEQYF. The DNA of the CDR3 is TGTGCCAGCAGCGCGACAGGGGAGAACTACGAGCAGTACTTC.

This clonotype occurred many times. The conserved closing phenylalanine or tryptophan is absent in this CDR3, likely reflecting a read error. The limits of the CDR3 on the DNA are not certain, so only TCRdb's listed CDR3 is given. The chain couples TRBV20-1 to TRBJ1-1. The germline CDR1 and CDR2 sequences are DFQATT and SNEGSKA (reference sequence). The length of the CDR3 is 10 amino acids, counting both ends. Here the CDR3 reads CSASASWDLR.

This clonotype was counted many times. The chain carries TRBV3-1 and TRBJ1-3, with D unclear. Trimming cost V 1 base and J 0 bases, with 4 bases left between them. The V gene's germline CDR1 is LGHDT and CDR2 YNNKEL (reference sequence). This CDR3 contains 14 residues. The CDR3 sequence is CASSQVNSGNTIYF. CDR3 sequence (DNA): TGTGCCAGCAGCCAAGTAAACTCTGGAAACACCATATATTTT.

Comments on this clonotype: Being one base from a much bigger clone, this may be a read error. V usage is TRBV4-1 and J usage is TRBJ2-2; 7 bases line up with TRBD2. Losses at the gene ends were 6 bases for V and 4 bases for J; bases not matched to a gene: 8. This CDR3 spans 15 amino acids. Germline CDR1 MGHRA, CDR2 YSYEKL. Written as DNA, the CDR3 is TGCGCCAGCAGAGATCTGGGGGGGGTCACCGGGGAGCTGTTTTTT. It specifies CASRDLGGVTGELFF.

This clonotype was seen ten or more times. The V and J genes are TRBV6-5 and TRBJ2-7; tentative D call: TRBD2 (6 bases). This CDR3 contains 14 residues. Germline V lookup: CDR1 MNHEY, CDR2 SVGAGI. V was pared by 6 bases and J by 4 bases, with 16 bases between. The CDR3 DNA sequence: TGTGCCAGCAGCCCCCCCGGAGGGCAGTACGAGCAGTACTTC. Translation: CASSPPGGQYEQYF.

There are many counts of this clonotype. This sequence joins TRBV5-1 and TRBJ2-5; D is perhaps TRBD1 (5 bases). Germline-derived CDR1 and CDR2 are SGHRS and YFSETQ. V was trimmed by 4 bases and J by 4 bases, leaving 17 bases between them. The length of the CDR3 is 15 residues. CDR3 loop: CASSPDMGWVETQYF. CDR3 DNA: TGCGCCAGCAGCCCGGACATGGGCTGGGTAGAGACCCAGTACTTC.

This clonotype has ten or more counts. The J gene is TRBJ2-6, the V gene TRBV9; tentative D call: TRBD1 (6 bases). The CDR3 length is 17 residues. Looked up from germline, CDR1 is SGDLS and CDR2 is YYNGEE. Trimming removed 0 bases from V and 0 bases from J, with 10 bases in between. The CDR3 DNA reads TGTGCCAGCAGCGTAGCGACAGGTCCCTCTGGGGCCAACGTCCTGACTTTC. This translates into CASSVATGPSGANVLTF.

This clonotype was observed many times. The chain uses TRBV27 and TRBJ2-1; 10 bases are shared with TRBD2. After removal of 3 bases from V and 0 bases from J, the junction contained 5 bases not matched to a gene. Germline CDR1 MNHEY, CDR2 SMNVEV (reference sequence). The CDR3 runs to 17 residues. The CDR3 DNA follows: TGTGCCAGCAGTTTTCGGCTAGCGGGAGTCTCCTACAATGAGCAGTTCTTC. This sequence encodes CASSFRLAGVSYNEQFF.

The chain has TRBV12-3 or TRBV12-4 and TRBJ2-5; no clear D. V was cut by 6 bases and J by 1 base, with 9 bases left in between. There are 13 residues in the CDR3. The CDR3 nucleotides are TGTGCCAGCAGCACCGGTCTCCAAGAGACCCAGTACTTC. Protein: CASSTGLQETQYF.

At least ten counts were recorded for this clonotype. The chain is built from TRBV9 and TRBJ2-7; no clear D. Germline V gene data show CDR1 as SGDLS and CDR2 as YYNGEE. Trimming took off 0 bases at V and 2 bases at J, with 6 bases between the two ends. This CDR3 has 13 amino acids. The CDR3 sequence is CASSVDPAYEQYF. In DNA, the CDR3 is TGTGCCAGCAGCGTAGACCCAGCCTACGAGCAGTACTTC. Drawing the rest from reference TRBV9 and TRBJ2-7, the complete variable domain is DSGVTQTPKHLITATGQRVTLRCSPRSGDLSVYWYQQSLDQGLQFLIQYYNGEERAKGNILERFSAQQFPDLHSELNLSSLELGDSALYFCASSVDPAYEQYFGPGTRLTVT.

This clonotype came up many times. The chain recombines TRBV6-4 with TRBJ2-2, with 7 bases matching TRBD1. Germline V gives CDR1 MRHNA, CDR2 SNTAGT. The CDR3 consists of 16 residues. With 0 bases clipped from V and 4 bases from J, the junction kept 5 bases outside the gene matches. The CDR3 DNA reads TGTGCCAGCAGTGACTCGGCAGGGGGTATCACCGGGGAGCTGTTTTTT. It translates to CASSDSAGGITGELFF.

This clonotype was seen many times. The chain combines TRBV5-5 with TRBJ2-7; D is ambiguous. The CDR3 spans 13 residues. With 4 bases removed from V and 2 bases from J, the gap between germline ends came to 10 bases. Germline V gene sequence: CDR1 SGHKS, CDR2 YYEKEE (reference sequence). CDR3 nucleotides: TGTGCCAGCAGCCACAAATCCGCCTACGAGCAGTACTTC. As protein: CASSHKSAYEQYF. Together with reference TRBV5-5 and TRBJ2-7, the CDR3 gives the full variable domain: DAGVTQSPTHLIKTRGQQVTLRCSPISGHKSVSWYQQVLGQGPQFIFQYYEKEERGRGNFPDRFSARQFPNYSSELNVNALLLGDSALYLCASSHKSAYEQYFGPGTRLTVT.